The clone carrying this T cell receptor (beta chain) was detected ten times or more. Its antigen is unidentified. This CDR3 spans 13 amino acids. Trimming removed 4 bases at V and 4 bases at J, with 10 bases between. The data were obtained in a study of regulatory T cells in long-lasting Graves disease. Findings of the study overall: Newly diagnosed disease favored TRBV20-1 and TRBJ2-1 over persistent disease.

TCR beta libraries were built with iRepertoire HTBI primers and Arm-PCR of CDR3 regions. Each CDR3 protein gets one entry after TCRdb re-called the multiplex PCR reads with MiXCR. The sample lists 370,000 or so distinct CDR3 sequences; 15% to 20% were seen once. The sample's time point: newly diagnosed GD, antithyroid drugs for less than 3 months. Researchers made the TCR library from RNA that was extracted from PBMCs. EDTA tubes held 8 to 10 milliliters of peripheral blood from each patient. The same specimen was also included in a second study, on T cells in Graves' hyperthyroidism and ophthalmopathy. According to that study: Patients between 18 and 65 years old had hyperthyroidism, newly diagnosed and lasting under 2 months. Investigators excluded patients with uncontrolled infection, other autoimmune disease, pregnancy or lactation.

The clonotype was recovered from a woman aged 18-29 years with Graves disease. The rearrangement links TRBV12-3 or TRBV12-4 to TRBJ1-2, with D uncertain. The sequencing here drew on peripheral blood mononuclear cells (PBMCs), taken at new diagnosis, from a patient treated with antithyroid drugs. CDR3 coding DNA: TGTGCCAGCAGTTCGACTGCTGGCTATGGCTACACCTTC. Residues: CASSSTAGYGYTF.